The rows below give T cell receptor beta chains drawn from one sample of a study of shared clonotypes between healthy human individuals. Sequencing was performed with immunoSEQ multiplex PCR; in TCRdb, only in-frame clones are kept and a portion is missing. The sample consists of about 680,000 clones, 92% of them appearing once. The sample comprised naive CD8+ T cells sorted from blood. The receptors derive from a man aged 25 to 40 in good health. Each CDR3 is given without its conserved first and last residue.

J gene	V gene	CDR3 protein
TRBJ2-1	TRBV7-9	ASTSSGDEQF
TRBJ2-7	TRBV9	ASSAGTANEQY
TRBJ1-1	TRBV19	ASSYRFSTEAF
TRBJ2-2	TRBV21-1	ASSVTTSGSPTGELF
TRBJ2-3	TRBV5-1	ASSLTQGRTDTQY
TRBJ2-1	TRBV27	ASSIAGGDEQF
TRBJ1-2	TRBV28	ASSFKEGAAPGYT
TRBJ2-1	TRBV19	ASRQGIMDEQF
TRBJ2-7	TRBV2	ASSGYSKTSGAYEQY
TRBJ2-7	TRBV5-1	ASSPQGVVPYEQY
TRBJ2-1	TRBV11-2	ASSLVGAAGLKYNEQF
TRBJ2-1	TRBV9	ASSLTGTSSWEQF
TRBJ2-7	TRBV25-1	ASTDRVEQY
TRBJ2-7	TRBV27	ASSLGPTYEQY
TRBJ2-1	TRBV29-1	SGFLLGYNEQF
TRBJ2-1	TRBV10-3	AMSGSESYNEQF
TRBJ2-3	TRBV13	ASSLGTDTQY